The entry below gives a single T cell receptor beta chain sequence along with its context. Germline lookup yields CDR1 SGHTA and CDR2 FQGNSA. The junction had 11 bases not matched to a gene; V was cut back by 6 bases and J by 4 bases. This CDR3 contains 16 residues. Assay used: immunoSEQ multiplex PCR; TCRdb lists only in-frame clones, some missing. The repertoire holds over 40,000 clones, with approximately 84% as singletons. This sample was taken from a study of OX40 agonist ivuxolimab in advanced cancers. The sequencing here drew on CD4+ or CD8+ T cells sorted from blood, taken in a trial of the OX40 agonist ivuxolimab. The chain joins TRBV7-2 to TRBJ2-1; 8 nucleotides agree with TRBD2. This receptor was identified in an adult with an advanced solid tumor such as melanoma, head and neck, liver or kidney cancer. CDR3 coding DNA: TGTGCCAGCAGACTGAATCGGGGGGGCCGTTACAATGAGCAGTTCTTC. Protein sequence: CASRLNRGGRYNEQFF.